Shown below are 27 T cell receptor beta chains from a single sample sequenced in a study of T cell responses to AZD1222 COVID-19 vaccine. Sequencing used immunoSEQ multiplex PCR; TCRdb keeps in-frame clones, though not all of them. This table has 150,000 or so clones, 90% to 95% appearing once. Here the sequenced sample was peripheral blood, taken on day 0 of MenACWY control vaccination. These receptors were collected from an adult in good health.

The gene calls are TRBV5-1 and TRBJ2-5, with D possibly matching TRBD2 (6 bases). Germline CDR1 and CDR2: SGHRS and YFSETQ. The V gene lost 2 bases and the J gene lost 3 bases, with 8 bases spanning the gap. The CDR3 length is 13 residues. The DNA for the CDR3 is TGCGCCAGCAGCTTTCCGGGGGAAGAGACCCAGTACTTC. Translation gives CASSFPGEETQYF.

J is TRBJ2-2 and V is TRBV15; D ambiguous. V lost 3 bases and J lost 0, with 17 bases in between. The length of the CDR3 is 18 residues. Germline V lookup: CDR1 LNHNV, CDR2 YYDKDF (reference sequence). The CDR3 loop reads CATSRDKSGTANTGELFF. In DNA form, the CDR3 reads TGTGCCACCAGCAGGGATAAATCGGGCACCGCGAACACCGGGGAGCTGTTTTTT.

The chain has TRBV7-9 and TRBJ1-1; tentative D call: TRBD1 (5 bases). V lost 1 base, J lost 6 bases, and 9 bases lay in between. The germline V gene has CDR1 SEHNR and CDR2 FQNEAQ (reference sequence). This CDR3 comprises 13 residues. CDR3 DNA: TGTGCCAGCAGCTTAGGAGGGGCCGCTGAAGCTTTCTTT. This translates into CASSLGGAAEAFF.

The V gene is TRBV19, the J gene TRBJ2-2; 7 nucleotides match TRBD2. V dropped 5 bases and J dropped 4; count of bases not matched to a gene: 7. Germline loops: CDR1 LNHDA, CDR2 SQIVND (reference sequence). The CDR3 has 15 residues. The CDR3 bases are TGTGCCAGTAGTCCTCAAGGGAGGGGCACCGGGGAGCTGTTTTTT. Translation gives CASSPQGRGTGELFF.

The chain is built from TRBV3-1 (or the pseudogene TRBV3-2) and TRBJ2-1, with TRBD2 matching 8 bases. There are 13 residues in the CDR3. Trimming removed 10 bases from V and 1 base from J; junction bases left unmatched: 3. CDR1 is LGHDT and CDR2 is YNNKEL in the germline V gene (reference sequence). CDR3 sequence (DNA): TGTGCCACCGGGGGGGAATCCTACAATGAGCAGTTCTTC. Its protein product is CATGGESYNEQFF.

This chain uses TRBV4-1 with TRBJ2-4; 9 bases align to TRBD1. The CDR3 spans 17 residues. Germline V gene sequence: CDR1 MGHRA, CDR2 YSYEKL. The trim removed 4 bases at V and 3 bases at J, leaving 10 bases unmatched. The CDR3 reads CASSPLGTGHNKNIQYF. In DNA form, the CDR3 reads TGCGCCAGCAGCCCACTGGGGACAGGGCACAACAAAAACATTCAGTACTTC.

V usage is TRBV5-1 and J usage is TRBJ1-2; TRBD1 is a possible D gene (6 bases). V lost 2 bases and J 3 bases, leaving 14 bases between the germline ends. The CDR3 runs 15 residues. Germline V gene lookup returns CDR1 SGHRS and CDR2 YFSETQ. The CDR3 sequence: CASSFGSGAHYGYTF. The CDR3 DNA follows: TGCGCCAGCAGCTTTGGGTCGGGGGCTCACTATGGCTACACCTTC.

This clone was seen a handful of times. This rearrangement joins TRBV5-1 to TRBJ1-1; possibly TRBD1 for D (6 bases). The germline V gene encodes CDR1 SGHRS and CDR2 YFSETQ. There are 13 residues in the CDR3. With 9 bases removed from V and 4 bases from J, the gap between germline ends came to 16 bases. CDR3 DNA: TGCGCCACCTCCTCAGGGGATTTCACTGAAGCTTTCTTT. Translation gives CATSSGDFTEAFF. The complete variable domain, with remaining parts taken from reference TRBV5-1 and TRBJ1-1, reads KAGVTQTPRYLIKTRGQQVTLSCSPISGHRSVSWYQQTPGQGLQFLFEYFSETQRNKGNFPGRFSGRQFSNSRSEMNVSTLELGDSALYLCATSSGDFTEAFFGQGTRLTVV.

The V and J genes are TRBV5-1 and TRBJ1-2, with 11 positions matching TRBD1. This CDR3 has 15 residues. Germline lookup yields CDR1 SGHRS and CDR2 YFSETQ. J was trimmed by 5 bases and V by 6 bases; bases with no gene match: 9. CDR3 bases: TGCGCCAGCAACTCGGGACAGGGGGTGAGGTATGGCTACACCTTC. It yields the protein CASNSGQGVRYGYTF.

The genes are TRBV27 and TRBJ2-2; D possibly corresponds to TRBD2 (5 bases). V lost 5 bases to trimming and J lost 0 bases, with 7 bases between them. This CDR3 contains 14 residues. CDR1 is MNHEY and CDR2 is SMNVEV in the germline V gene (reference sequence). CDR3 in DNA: TGTGCCAGCAGTCCGACTACGAACACCGGGGAGCTGTTTTTT. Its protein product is CASSPTTNTGELFF.

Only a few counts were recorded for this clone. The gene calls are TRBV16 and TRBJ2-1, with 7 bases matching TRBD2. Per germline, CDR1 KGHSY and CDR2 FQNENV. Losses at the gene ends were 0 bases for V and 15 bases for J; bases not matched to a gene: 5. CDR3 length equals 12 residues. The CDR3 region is CASSQSQTSPFF. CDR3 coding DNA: TGTGCCAGCAGCCAATCGCAGACTAGCCCGTTCTTC.

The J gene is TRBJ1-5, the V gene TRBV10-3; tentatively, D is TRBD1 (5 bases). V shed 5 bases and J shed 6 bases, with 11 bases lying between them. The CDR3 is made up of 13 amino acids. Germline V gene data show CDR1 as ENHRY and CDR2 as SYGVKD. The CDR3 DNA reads TGTGCCATCAGTCCAGGGTTGAGTCAGCCCCAGCATTTT. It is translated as CAISPGLSQPQHF.

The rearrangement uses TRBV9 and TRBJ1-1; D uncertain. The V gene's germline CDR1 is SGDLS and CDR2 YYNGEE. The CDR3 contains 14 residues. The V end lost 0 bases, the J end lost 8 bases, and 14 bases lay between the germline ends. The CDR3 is CASSVARVGPEAFF. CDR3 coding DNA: TGTGCCAGCAGCGTAGCCCGAGTTGGGCCAGAAGCTTTCTTT.

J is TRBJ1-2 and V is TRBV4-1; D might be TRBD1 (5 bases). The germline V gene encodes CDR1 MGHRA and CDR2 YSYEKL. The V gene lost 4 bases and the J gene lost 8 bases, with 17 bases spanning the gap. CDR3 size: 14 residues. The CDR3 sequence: CASSRAGRALGYTF. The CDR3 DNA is TGCGCCAGCAGCCGGGCGGGCAGGGCTTTAGGCTACACCTTC.

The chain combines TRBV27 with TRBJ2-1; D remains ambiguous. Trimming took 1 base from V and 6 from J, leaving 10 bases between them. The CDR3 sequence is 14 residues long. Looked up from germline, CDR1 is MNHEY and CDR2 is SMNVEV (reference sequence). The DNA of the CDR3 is TGTGCCAGCAGTTTATTCCCAGGCCCCAATGAGCAGTTCTTC. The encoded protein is CASSLFPGPNEQFF.

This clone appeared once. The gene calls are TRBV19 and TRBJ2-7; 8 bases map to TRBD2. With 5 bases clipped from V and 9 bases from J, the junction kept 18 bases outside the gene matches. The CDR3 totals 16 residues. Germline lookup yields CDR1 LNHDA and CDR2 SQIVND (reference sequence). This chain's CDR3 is CASSEGTSRDAEGQYF. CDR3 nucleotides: TGTGCCAGTAGTGAAGGGACTAGTCGAGATGCCGAGGGGCAGTACTTC.

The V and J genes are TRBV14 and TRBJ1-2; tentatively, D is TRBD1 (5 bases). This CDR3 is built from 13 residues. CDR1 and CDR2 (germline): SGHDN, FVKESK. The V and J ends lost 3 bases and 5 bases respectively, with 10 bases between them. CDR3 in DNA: TGTGCCAGCAGCCAGGGACTGGCTTATGGCTACACCTTC. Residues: CASSQGLAYGYTF. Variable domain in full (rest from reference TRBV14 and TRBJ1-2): EAGVTQFPSHSVIEKGQTVTLRCDPISGHDNLYWYRRVMGKEIKFLLHFVKESKQDESGMPNNRFLAERTGGTYSTLKVQPAELEDSGVYFCASSQGLAYGYTFGSGTRLTVV.

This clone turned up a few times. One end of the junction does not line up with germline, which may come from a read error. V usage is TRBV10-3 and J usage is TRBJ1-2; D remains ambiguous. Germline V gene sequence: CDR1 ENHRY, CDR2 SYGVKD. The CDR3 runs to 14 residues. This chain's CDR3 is CAIRESGSNGGYTF. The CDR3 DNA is TGTGCCATCAGAGAGTCCGGGAGCAACGGGGGCTACACCTTC.

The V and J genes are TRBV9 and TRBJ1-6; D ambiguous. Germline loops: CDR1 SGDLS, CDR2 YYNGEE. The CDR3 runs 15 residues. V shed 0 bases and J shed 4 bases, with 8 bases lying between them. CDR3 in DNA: TGTGCCAGCAGCGTAGCCACAGATTATAATTCACCCCTCCACTTT. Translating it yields CASSVATDYNSPLHF. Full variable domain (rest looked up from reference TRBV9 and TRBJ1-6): DSGVTQTPKHLITATGQRVTLRCSPRSGDLSVYWYQQSLDQGLQFLIQYYNGEERAKGNILERFSAQQFPDLHSELNLSSLELGDSALYFCASSVATDYNSPLHFGNGTRLTVT.

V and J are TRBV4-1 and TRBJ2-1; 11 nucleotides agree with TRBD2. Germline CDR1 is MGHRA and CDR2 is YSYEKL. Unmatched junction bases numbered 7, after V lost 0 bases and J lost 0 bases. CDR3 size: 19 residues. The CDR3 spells CASSQDPPSGGLSYNEQFF. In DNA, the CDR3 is TGCGCCAGCAGCCAAGATCCCCCTAGCGGGGGGCTCTCCTACAATGAGCAGTTCTTC.

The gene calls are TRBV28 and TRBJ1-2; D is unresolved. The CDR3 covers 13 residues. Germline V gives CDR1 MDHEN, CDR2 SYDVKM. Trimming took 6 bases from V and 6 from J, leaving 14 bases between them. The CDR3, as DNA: TGTGCCAGCAGAGGCCCTCTGCCCGATGGCTACACCTTC. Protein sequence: CASRGPLPDGYTF.

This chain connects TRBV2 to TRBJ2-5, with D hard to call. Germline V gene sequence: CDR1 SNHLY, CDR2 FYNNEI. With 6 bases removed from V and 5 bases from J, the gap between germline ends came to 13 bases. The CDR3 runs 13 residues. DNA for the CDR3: TGTGCCAGCAGCCGGACCTCGTGGGAGACCCAGTACTTC. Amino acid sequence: CASSRTSWETQYF.

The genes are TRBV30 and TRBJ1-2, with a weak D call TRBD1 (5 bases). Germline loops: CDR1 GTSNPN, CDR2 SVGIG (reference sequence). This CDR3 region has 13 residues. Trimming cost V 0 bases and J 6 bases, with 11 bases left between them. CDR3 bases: TGTGCCTGGAGTGTCCCAGGGAGGAATGGCTACACCTTC. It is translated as CAWSVPGRNGYTF.

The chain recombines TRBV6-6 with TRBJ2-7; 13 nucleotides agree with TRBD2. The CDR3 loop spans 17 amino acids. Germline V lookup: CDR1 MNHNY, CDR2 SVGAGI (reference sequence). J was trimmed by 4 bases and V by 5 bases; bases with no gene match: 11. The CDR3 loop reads CASSRTSGGAMGYEQYF. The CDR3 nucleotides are TGTGCCAGCAGTCGAACTAGCGGGGGGGCCATGGGGTACGAGCAGTACTTC.

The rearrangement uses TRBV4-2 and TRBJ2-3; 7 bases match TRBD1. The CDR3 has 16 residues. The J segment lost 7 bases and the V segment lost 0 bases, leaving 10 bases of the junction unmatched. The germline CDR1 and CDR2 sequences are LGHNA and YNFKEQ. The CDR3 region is CASSQETGVRSNTQYF. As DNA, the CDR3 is TGTGCCAGCAGCCAAGAAACAGGGGTTCGATCAAATACGCAGTATTTT.

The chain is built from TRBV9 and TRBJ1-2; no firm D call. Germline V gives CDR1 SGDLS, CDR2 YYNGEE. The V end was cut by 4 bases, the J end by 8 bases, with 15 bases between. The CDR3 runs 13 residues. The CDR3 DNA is TGTGCCAGCAGCCGCGAGGGAGGGAGCGGCTACACCTTC. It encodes CASSREGGSGYTF.

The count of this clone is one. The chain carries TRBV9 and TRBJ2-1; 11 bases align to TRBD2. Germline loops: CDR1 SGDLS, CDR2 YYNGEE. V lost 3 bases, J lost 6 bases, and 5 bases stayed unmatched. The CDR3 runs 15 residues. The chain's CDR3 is CASSGTSGSINEQFF. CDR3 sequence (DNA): TGTGCCAGCAGCGGTACTAGCGGGAGTATCAATGAGCAGTTCTTC. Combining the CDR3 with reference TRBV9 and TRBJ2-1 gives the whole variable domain DSGVTQTPKHLITATGQRVTLRCSPRSGDLSVYWYQQSLDQGLQFLIQYYNGEERAKGNILERFSAQQFPDLHSELNLSSLELGDSALYFCASSGTSGSINEQFFGPGTRLTVL.